Listed here is a single T cell receptor beta chain. The data derive from a study of cytomegalovirus exposure and HLA in healthy donors. PCR employed 60 Vbeta and 13 Jbeta primers. Using immunoSEQ multiplex PCR, the repertoire was profiled, and TCRdb retains in-frame clones only, with some absent. In total, the table holds around 140,000 clones. The germline V gene encodes CDR1 SGHRS and CDR2 YFSETQ. The length of the CDR3 is 16 residues. V lost 4 bases and J 5 bases, leaving 21 bases between the germline ends. The chain joins TRBV5-1 to TRBJ1-1; D is perhaps TRBD1 (5 bases). The receptor was derived from a woman in her forties in good health and CMV-seronegative. Material for sequencing was PBMCs. CDR3 sequence: CASSETSQVGETEAFF. CDR3 sequence (DNA): TGCGCCAGCAGCGAGACATCACAGGTTGGGGAAACTGAAGCTTTCTTT.